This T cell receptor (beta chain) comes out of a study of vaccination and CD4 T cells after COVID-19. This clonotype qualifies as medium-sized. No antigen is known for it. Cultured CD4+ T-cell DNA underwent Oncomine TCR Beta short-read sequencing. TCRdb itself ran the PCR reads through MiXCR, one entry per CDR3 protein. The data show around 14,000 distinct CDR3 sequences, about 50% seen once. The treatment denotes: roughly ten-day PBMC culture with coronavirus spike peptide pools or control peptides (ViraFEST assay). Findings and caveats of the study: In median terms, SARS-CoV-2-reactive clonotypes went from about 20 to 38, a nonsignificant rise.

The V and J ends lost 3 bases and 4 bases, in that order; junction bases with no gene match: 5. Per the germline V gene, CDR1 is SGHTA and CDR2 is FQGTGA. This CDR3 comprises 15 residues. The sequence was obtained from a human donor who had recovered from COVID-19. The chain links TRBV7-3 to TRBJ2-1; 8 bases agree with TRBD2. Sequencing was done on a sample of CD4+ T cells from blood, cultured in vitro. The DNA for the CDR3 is TGTGCCAGCAGCTTTACCCGGGAGGGATACAATGAGCAGTTCTTC. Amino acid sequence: CASSFTREGYNEQFF.